These T cell receptor beta chains were read from a single sample in a study of blood T cell repertoires in COVID-19. The repertoire was sequenced with immunoSEQ multiplex PCR; TCRdb's copy has only in-frame clones and lacks some. This table has 60,000 or so clones, about 74% appearing once. The sample was peripheral blood. The receptors were gathered from a woman older than 75 with acute or convalescent COVID-19. The CDR3 runs from the conserved cysteine through the conserved F or W. D genes are given only for firm matches. Rows may omit the clone size; those that give it use once, few, many or a size class.

d_call,j_call,v_call,clone_size,cdr3_nt,cdr3_aa
TRBD2,TRBJ2-3,TRBV14,once,TGTGCCAGCAGCGGGTGGGAGGGATCCAGCACAGATACGCAGTATTTT,CASSGWEGSSTDTQYF
.,TRBJ1-1,TRBV28,many,TGTGCCAGCACCGACTCCGGGCGAGGGGGGAACACTGAAGCTTTCTTT,CASTDSGRGGNTEAFF
.,TRBJ2-1,TRBV7-9,once,TGTGCCAGCAGCTTAGGATTAGGGGGGGGCCCCTTGAATGAGCAGTTCTTC,CASSLGLGGGPLNEQFF
.,TRBJ1-5,TRBV19,few,TGTGCCAGTAGGCGCCCCGAGGGAACGGGCAATCAGCCCCAGCATTTT,CASRRPEGTGNQPQHF
.,TRBJ2-2,TRBV11-2,.,TGTGCCAGCAGCCTCCAACAGGGAAACACCGGGGAGCTGTTTTTT,CASSLQQGNTGELFF
TRBD2,TRBJ2-1,TRBV4-1,.,TGCGCCAGCAGCCAGTTGGGACTACGTTCCTACAATGAGCAGTTCTTC,CASSQLGLRSYNEQFF
.,TRBJ2-2,TRBV5-5,.,TGTGCCAGCAGCTCCTACCACACCGGGGAGCTGTTTTTT,CASSSYHTGELFF
TRBD1,TRBJ1-5,TRBV19,.,TGTGCCAGTAGTATACGGGTCAGGGGGCCGGGGAGCAATCAGCCCCAGCATTTT,CASSIRVRGPGSNQPQHF
TRBD1,TRBJ2-7,TRBV5-5,many,TGTGCCAGCAGCAGGGGACAGTCTGCAGGGGAGCAGTACTTC,CASSRGQSAGEQYF
TRBD1,TRBJ1-5,TRBV27,few,TGTGCCAGGGGTATCGCGGGGCAGGGGGCCGGGCAGCCCCAGCATTTT,CARGIAGQGAGQPQHF
TRBD1,TRBJ1-2,TRBV5-4,.,TGTGCCAGCAGCTTGCGACAGGGGGCTTATACTAACTATGGCTACACCTTC,CASSLRQGAYTNYGYTF
.,TRBJ2-1,TRBV9,.,TGTGCCAGCAGCGTAGCCCCGTTAACCTACAATGAGCAGTTCTTC,CASSVAPLTYNEQFF
TRBD2,TRBJ2-7,TRBV7-9,many,TGTGCCAGCAGCAGGACTAGCGGTTCCTACGAGCAGTACTTC,CASSRTSGSYEQYF
TRBD1,TRBJ2-1,TRBV27,.,TGTGCCAGCAGTTTTAGGACAGGGGTGAACAATGAGCAGTTCTTC,CASSFRTGVNNEQFF
.,TRBJ1-1,TRBV7-2,once,TGTGCCAGCAGCTTAATTCCCAGCGCGGACACTGAAGCTTTCTTT,CASSLIPSADTEAFF
.,TRBJ2-2,TRBV28,.,TGTGCCAGCAGACCAGGGGGGCGCACCGGGGAGCTGTTTTTT,CASRPGGRTGELFF
TRBD2,TRBJ2-2,TRBV4-2,.,TGTGCCAGCAGCCAGCCCCGTCTAGCGGGAAACACCGGGGAGCTGTTTTTT,CASSQPRLAGNTGELFF
TRBD1,TRBJ2-1,TRBV6-2/TRBV6-3,.,TGTGCCAGCAGTTTGCAGGGGGCCTTAAGGACATCTTACAATGAGCAGTTCTTC,CASSLQGALRTSYNEQFF
.,TRBJ2-7,TRBV19,.,TGTGCCAGTAGTATAGATCTTACGGCCAGGGGGAGGAACGAGCAGTACTTC,CASSIDLTARGRNEQYF
TRBD1,TRBJ1-2,TRBV14,.,TGTGCCAGCAGCCCCGGGACAGGGGCTAACTATGGCTACACCTTC,CASSPGTGANYGYTF
TRBD2,TRBJ2-3,TRBV10-3,.,TGTGCCTCAACCCTTCTAGCGGGAGAGGCAGATACGCAGTATTTT,CASTLLAGEADTQYF
.,TRBJ1-3,TRBV25-1,.,TGTGCCAGCTCGACAGCAGGAAACACCATATATTTT,CASSTAGNTIYF